The 32 T cell receptor beta chains given below trace back to one sample, sequenced in a study of T cells after yellow fever vaccination (dated by TCRdb to about 2019). In the paper's terms, the treatment or condition label means: live attenuated yellow fever vaccine strain. Library preparation used 5' RACE. The sequencing machine was an Illumina NovaSeq 6000. Through fastp at Q25 and MiXCR, TCRdb rebuilt clones from the public reads, retaining in-frame beta chains. Each record represents a unique CDR3 protein, reported with the most common genes and DNA among its rows. The sample table contains 300,000 or so distinct CDR3 sequences; only one count was recorded for 7.5% to 9% of them. The ten largest clones take up 3% to 3.5% of the sample. The source was CD4+ T cells sorted from PBMCs, collected 5 days after the yellow fever booster vaccination. Receptors originate from a young man who received the YFV17D yellow fever vaccine.

This clonotype was seen repeatedly, ten times or more. The chain is built from TRBV7-9 and TRBJ2-1; 10 bases agree with TRBD1. The CDR3 consists of 17 residues. V gave up 4 bases and J gave up 7 bases; unmatched junction bases: 13. Germline-derived CDR1 and CDR2 are SEHNR and FQNEAQ (reference sequence). CDR3 sequence reads: CASSSPGQGIGRNEQFF. CDR3 bases: TGTGCCAGCAGCTCACCGGGACAGGGGATAGGTAGGAATGAGCAGTTCTTC.

The chain joins TRBV24-1 to TRBJ2-1, with 7 bases that match TRBD1. CDR1 is KGHDR and CDR2 is SFDVKD in the germline V gene. V lost 3 bases to trimming and J lost 2 bases; unmatched junction nucleotides: 6. This CDR3 is 16 amino acids long. The CDR3 bases are TGTGCCACCAGTGATCCTACGGGACAGACCTACAATGAGCAGTTCTTC. Its translation is CATSDPTGQTYNEQFF.

Many counts were recorded for this clonotype. The rearrangement links TRBV20-1 to TRBJ2-3, with a weak D call TRBD1 (6 bases). With 5 bases removed from V and 6 bases from J, the gap between germline ends came to 21 bases. The V gene's germline CDR1 is DFQATT and CDR2 SNEGSKA (reference sequence). The CDR3 is made up of 15 amino acids. CDR3 region: CSAPPRGGVSDTQYF. CDR3 coding DNA: TGCAGTGCTCCCCCACGTGGGGGCGTCTCGGATACGCAGTATTTT.

The chain joins TRBV4-2 to TRBJ1-6; D gene unclear. The CDR3 contains 15 residues. V shed 0 bases and J shed 4 bases, with 7 bases lying between them. Germline CDR1 and CDR2: LGHNA and YNFKEQ. The chain's CDR3 is CASSQDGTYNSPLHF. The CDR3 coding sequence is TGTGCCAGCAGCCAAGATGGAACTTATAATTCACCCCTCCACTTT.

The sample holds many counts of this clonotype. The chain joins TRBV20-1 to TRBJ2-1; 13 bases map to TRBD2. The CDR3 consists of 15 residues. CDR1 and CDR2 from the germline V gene are DFQATT and SNEGSKA (reference sequence). The CDR3 DNA follows: TGCAGCTACAGGGGACTAGCGGGGAACCCCAGTGAGCAGTTCTTC. Residues: CSYRGLAGNPSEQFF.

Here the CDR3 DNA reads TGTGCCAGCAGCCAAGGGTACGGACATTCCCCCGCGGGGGAGCTGTTTTTT. Encoded protein: CASSQGYGHSPAGELFF. V usage is TRBV4-2 and J usage is TRBJ2-2, with a weak D call TRBD1 (5 bases). From germline, CDR1 is LGHNA and CDR2 YNFKEQ. CDR3 length: 17 residues. V shed 1 base and J shed 8 bases, with 20 bases lying between them.

This clonotype was recorded a few times. The chain couples TRBV4-1 to TRBJ2-1, with 8 nucleotides matching TRBD1. Germline loops: CDR1 MGHRA, CDR2 YSYEKL. V trimming: 3 bases; J trimming: 6 bases; junction bases outside the gene matches: 4. The length of the CDR3 is 14 residues. CDR3 DNA: TGCGCCAGCAGCCAGGTGGACAGGGTCAATGAGCAGTTCTTC. It codes for CASSQVDRVNEQFF.

This clonotype was recorded many times. The CDR3 DNA reads TGTGCCAGCAACCTTTTAAGAGGGCCTAGCGGGGGGGCCGGGGAGCTGTTTTTT. Encoded protein: CASNLLRGPSGGAGELFF. This sequence joins TRBV7-8 and TRBJ2-2; 12 nucleotides match TRBD2. The germline CDR1 and CDR2 sequences are SGHVS and FQNEAQ. The trim removed 7 bases at V and 6 bases at J, leaving 15 bases unmatched. This CDR3 has 18 residues.

This clonotype turned up a few times. The chain joins TRBV5-1 to TRBJ1-6; tentative D call: TRBD1 (5 bases). Germline V gives CDR1 SGHRS, CDR2 YFSETQ. The V end lost 4 bases, the J end lost 9 bases, and 11 bases lay between the germline ends. This CDR3 comprises 13 residues. The CDR3 DNA reads TGCGCCAGCAGCGTAAAAGGGGCTTCACCCCTCCACTTT. This encodes CASSVKGASPLHF.

This clonotype occurred a few times. The chain recombines TRBV10-1 with TRBJ2-3; no reliable D call. The CDR3 loop spans 13 amino acids. V was clipped by 5 bases and J by 5 bases, with 11 bases between them. Per germline, CDR1 WNHNN and CDR2 SYGVQD (reference sequence). The CDR3 loop is CASSMTNKDTQYF. The CDR3 bases are TGCGCCAGCAGTATGACCAACAAAGATACGCAGTATTTT.

To note about this clonotype: This is likely a read error, given that the CDR3 carries no conserved phenylalanine or tryptophan at its end. The rearrangement joins TRBV7-9 to TRBJ1-5; 8 bases fit TRBD1. J was trimmed by 6 bases and V by 5 bases; bases with no gene match: 9. Germline V gives CDR1 SEHNR, CDR2 FQNEAQ (reference sequence). The CDR3 spans 15 residues. The CDR3 DNA reads TGTGCCAGCAGCCCCGGACAGGGTGGCATTCAGCCCCAGCATATT. The encoded protein is CASSPGQGGIQPQHI.

This chain connects TRBV4-3 to TRBJ2-4; a weak D match, TRBD1 (6 bases). The length of the CDR3 is 18 residues. CDR1 and CDR2 (germline): LGHNA, YSLEER. V shed 0 bases and J shed 0 bases, with 15 bases lying between them. In nucleotides, the CDR3 is TGCGCCAGCAGCCAAGACCCTGGACAGAGTCGAGCCAAAAACATTCAGTACTTC. It specifies CASSQDPGQSRAKNIQYF.

This clonotype was counted many times. The chain carries TRBV7-3 and TRBJ2-7; D remains unclear. CDR1 is SGHTA, CDR2 FQGTGA, per germline. Trimming cost V 1 base and J 2 bases, with 6 bases left between them. The CDR3 totals 13 residues. The CDR3 loop reads CASSLNRAYEQYF. The CDR3 DNA follows: TGTGCCAGCAGCTTAAATAGGGCCTACGAGCAGTACTTC.

Ten or more counts support this clonotype. The V gene is TRBV18, the J gene TRBJ2-2; 7 positions match TRBD1. CDR1 and CDR2 from the germline V gene are KGHSH and LQKENI. This CDR3 has 14 amino acids. The trim removed 1 base at V and 4 bases at J, leaving 0 bases unmatched. CDR3 in amino acids: CASSPRTGTGELFF. For the CDR3, the DNA is TGTGCCAGCTCACCACGGACAGGCACCGGGGAGCTGTTTTTT. The full variable domain, its missing parts supplied by reference TRBV18 and TRBJ2-2, is NAGVMQNPRHLVRRRGQEARLRCSPMKGHSHVYWYRQLPEEGLKFMVYLQKENIIDESGMPKERFSAEFPKEGPSILRIQQVVRGDSAAYFCASSPRTGTGELFFGEGSRLTVL.

This clonotype has at least ten counts. The rearrangement uses TRBV7-6 and TRBJ2-1; D gene uncertain. The V and J ends lost 0 bases and 9 bases respectively, with 18 bases between them. This CDR3 has 16 amino acids. CDR1 SGHVS and CDR2 FNYEAQ come from the germline V gene. CDR3 residues: CASSLAPSATGLEQFF. The CDR3 coding sequence is TGTGCCAGCAGCTTAGCGCCTTCGGCAACGGGCCTTGAGCAGTTCTTC.

This clonotype turned up a few times. This sequence joins TRBV12-3 or TRBV12-4 and TRBJ1-6; unclear D gene. Trimming left V 5 bases short and J 7 bases short, with 3 bases between. The CDR3 runs to 11 residues. CDR3 amino acids: CASSVNSPLHF. As DNA, the CDR3 is TGTGCCAGCAGTGTAAATTCACCCCTCCACTTT.

CDR3 region: CASSEDRDTEAFF. For the CDR3, the DNA is TGCGCCAGCAGCGAGGACAGGGACACTGAAGCTTTCTTT. This sequence joins TRBV5-1 and TRBJ1-1; the match to TRBD1 covers 8 bases. The V and J ends lost 4 bases and 3 bases, in that order; junction bases with no gene match: 2. The germline V gene has CDR1 SGHRS and CDR2 YFSETQ. The CDR3 length is 13 residues.

This clonotype was seen a handful of times. The chain couples TRBV4-3 to TRBJ2-3; TRBD2 aligns across 9 bases. The CDR3 is made up of 17 amino acids. Trimming cost V 2 bases and J 5 bases; bases outside gene matches: 11. Looked up from germline, CDR1 is LGHNA and CDR2 is YSLEER. CDR3 sequence: CASSQYPGGGARDTQYF. Here the CDR3 DNA reads TGCGCCAGCAGCCAATATCCTGGCGGGGGGGCCCGAGATACGCAGTATTTT.

The chain combines TRBV7-9 with TRBJ2-2, with 7 bases fitting TRBD1. Germline V lookup: CDR1 SEHNR, CDR2 FQNEAQ (reference sequence). This CDR3 is 16 amino acids long. Losses at the gene ends were 8 bases for V and 0 bases for J; bases not matched to a gene: 9. CDR3 loop: CASDRDSASNTGELFF. The DNA of the CDR3 is TGTGCCAGCGACCGGGACAGTGCGTCGAACACCGGGGAGCTGTTTTTT. The variable domain in full, completed from reference TRBV7-9 and TRBJ2-2, reads DTGVSQNPRHKITKRGQNVTFRCDPISEHNRLYWYRQTLGQGPEFLTYFQNEAQLEKSRLLSDRFSAERPKGSFSTLEIQRTEQGDSAMYLCASDRDSASNTGELFFGEGSRLTVL.

This clonotype was counted at least ten times. The chain carries TRBV29-1 and TRBJ1-5, with D maybe TRBD1 (5 bases). Germline values: CDR1 SQVTM, CDR2 ANQGSEA. This CDR3 is built from 18 residues. V was shortened by 3 bases and J by 4 bases, with 25 bases between the two germline ends. CDR3 region: CSVDVRKLDRRGNQPQHF. The CDR3 DNA reads as TGCAGCGTTGACGTCAGGAAATTAGACAGACGGGGAAATCAGCCCCAGCATTTT.

This clonotype showed up just a few times. The chain links TRBV6-6 to TRBJ2-7; perhaps TRBD2 as D (5 bases). Trimming shortened V by 0 bases and J by 0 bases, and 12 bases separated the two germline ends. Germline V gene sequence: CDR1 MNHNY, CDR2 SVGAGI (reference sequence). The CDR3 length is 16 residues. CDR3: CASSYSNQRDSYEQYV. CDR3 nucleotides: TGTGCCAGCAGTTACTCCAACCAACGGGACTCCTACGAGCAGTACGTC.

This clonotype was counted only a few times. This sequence joins TRBV4-2 and TRBJ2-1; 11 nucleotides agree with TRBD2. Germline assignment: CDR1 LGHNA and CDR2 YNFKEQ. J gave up 5 bases and V 5 bases, and 11 bases lay outside the gene matches. The CDR3 consists of 17 residues. The CDR3 spells CASSVEASGGIDNEQFF. CDR3 nucleotides: TGTGCCAGCAGCGTCGAGGCTAGCGGGGGGATAGACAATGAGCAGTTCTTC.

V gene TRBV6-2 or TRBV6-3 combines with J gene TRBJ2-7; D is perhaps TRBD2 (6 bases). Germline V gene lookup returns CDR1 MNHEY and CDR2 SVGEGT. The CDR3 length is 14 residues. Trimming stripped 6 bases from V and 3 bases from J, with 15 bases between. Written as DNA, the CDR3 is TGTGCCAGCAGCCGGCGCGGGGTCGACTACGAGCAGTACTTC. This translates into CASSRRGVDYEQYF.

This clonotype was observed a few times. The chain links TRBV27 to TRBJ1-1; 7 nucleotides line up with TRBD1. There are 13 residues in the CDR3. V trimming: 5 bases; J trimming: 5 bases; junction bases outside the gene matches: 5. CDR1 MNHEY and CDR2 SMNVEV come from the germline V gene (reference sequence). The CDR3 DNA reads TGTGCCAGCAGTAGGGACAGTTTAACTGAAGCTTTCTTT. Translation: CASSRDSLTEAFF.

At least ten counts were recorded for this clonotype. The chain uses TRBV5-1 and TRBJ1-6; D is uncertain. Trimming stripped 4 bases from V and 8 bases from J, with 10 bases between. The V gene's germline CDR1 is SGHRS and CDR2 YFSETQ. There are 13 residues in the CDR3. The CDR3 DNA follows: TGCGCCAGCAGCCCCGCGCCAGATTCACCCCTCCACTTT. Its protein is CASSPAPDSPLHF.

In this sample, this clonotype turned up a few times. The J gene is TRBJ2-3, the V gene TRBV6-5, with D perhaps matching TRBD2 (5 bases). CDR1 MNHEY and CDR2 SVGAGI come from the germline V gene. The ends were cut back, 6 bases at V and 6 bases at J, with 16 bases in the middle. CDR3 length: 14 residues. The DNA of the CDR3 is TGTGCCAGCAGCCTTTGGCACCCGGGGGATACGCAGTATTTT. Its protein product is CASSLWHPGDTQYF.

V and J are TRBV20-1 and TRBJ1-5, with TRBD1 matching 8 bases. In germline, CDR1 is DFQATT, CDR2 SNEGSKA (reference sequence). V shed 6 bases, J shed 9 bases, and the junction held 10 bases outside the gene matches. CDR3 length equals 13 residues. The CDR3 protein is CSARTGRDRPQHF. The CDR3 DNA sequence: TGCAGTGCCAGGACAGGGAGGGATCGGCCCCAGCATTTT.

As to this clonotype: One junction end disagrees with the germline gene, perhaps due to a read error. The J gene is TRBJ2-7, the V gene TRBV10-3, with 7 bases fitting TRBD1. The CDR3 covers 12 residues. Germline V gene lookup returns CDR1 ENHRY and CDR2 SYGVKD. The CDR3 loop is CSCQGGGYEQYF. The CDR3 DNA is TGCTCATGTCAAGGGGGCGGGTACGAGCAGTACTTC.

This chain uses TRBV19 with TRBJ1-3; weak D call: TRBD1 (5 bases). V shed 5 bases and J shed 0 bases, with 11 bases lying between them. Germline V lookup: CDR1 LNHDA, CDR2 SQIVND (reference sequence). The CDR3 covers 15 residues. The CDR3 coding sequence is TGTGCCAGTAGTCCCCAGACAGACTCTGGAAACACCATATATTTT. Protein product: CASSPQTDSGNTIYF.

The CDR3 nucleotides are TGCGCCAGCAGCTTATTTTCGGGGAACCAAGAGACCCAGTACTTC. Protein sequence: CASSLFSGNQETQYF. The genes are TRBV5-1 and TRBJ2-5; tentative D call: TRBD2 (5 bases). Germline V gives CDR1 SGHRS, CDR2 YFSETQ. The CDR3 loop spans 15 amino acids. Deletions cut 2 bases from V and 0 bases from J, with 11 bases between.

The chain uses TRBV18 and TRBJ2-3; 11 positions match TRBD2. This CDR3 is built from 16 residues. V trimming: 3 bases; J trimming: 6 bases; junction bases outside the gene matches: 8. Per germline, CDR1 KGHSH and CDR2 LQKENI. The CDR3 loop is CASSPLSGGAKDTQYF. Written as DNA, the CDR3 is TGTGCCAGCTCACCCCTTAGCGGGGGGGCCAAGGATACGCAGTATTTT.

There are a few counts of this clonotype. The chain employs TRBV4-3 and TRBJ1-6; 7 nucleotides align to TRBD1. Losses at the gene ends were 1 base for V and 9 bases for J; bases not matched to a gene: 9. Germline-derived CDR1 and CDR2 are LGHNA and YSLEER. This CDR3 is built from 16 residues. The CDR3 loop is CASSQVGGTVISPLHF. As DNA, the CDR3 is TGCGCCAGCAGCCAAGTAGGGGGCACGGTGATTTCACCCCTCCACTTT.